The clone carrying this T cell receptor beta chain was seen once. The record originates from a study of blood T cell repertoires in COVID-19. As for the study in general: In each case, the material was cDNA or gDNA derived from T cells, B-cell-depleted T cells, or PBMCs.

In the source study's methods: Amplification of reference gene primers was used by the study to estimate nucleated cell counts. Some clones are missing from TCRdb's copy, which holds only in-frame ones; the method was immunoSEQ multiplex PCR. The DNA gave D and trimming, while V, J and clone size come from that table. The sample has around 150,000 clones, approximately 84% seen once. The study recruited people aged about 18 to 95 years across more than 20 US areas. The CDR3 is 14 residues long. Germline CDR1 SGHTA, CDR2 FQGNSA. V shed 5 bases and J 4 bases; nucleotides not matched to a gene: 4. The chain uses TRBV7-2 and TRBJ2-3, with 9 nucleotides matching TRBD2. This clonotype was sampled from a woman between 50 and 59 years old with acute COVID-19. The sequenced sample was PBMCs or T cells enriched from blood (not recorded which). CDR3 sequence reads: CASSPGLAPDTQYF. The CDR3 DNA is TGTGCCAGCAGCCCAGGACTAGCGCCAGATACGCAGTATTTT.